This T cell receptor (beta chain) was identified during a study of OX40 agonist ivuxolimab in advanced cancers. About the study: Having had anti-PD-1, anti-PD-L1 or anti-CTLA-4 therapy before was allowed, and 40% to 45% had some. Two patients with cutaneous melanoma and one with hepatocellular carcinoma, three in total, showed partial responses. Broader study findings: In the 0.1-3.0 mg/kg groups, partial responders showed among the lowest expansion.

Germline values: CDR1 SGHNT, CDR2 YYREEE (reference sequence). V gave up 3 bases and J gave up 0 bases; unmatched junction bases: 4. This CDR3 contains 16 residues. With baseline, cycle 4 day 1, and cycle 7 day 1 as timepoints, blood was sampled. Some clones are missing from TCRdb's copy, which holds only in-frame ones; the method was immunoSEQ multiplex PCR. The sample records 60,000 to 75,000 clones, almost 90% being singletons. Concerning this clone itself: Its cognate antigen is unknown.

This specimen was CD4+ or CD8+ T cells sorted from blood, taken in a trial of the OX40 agonist ivuxolimab. The chain uses TRBV5-4 and TRBJ2-3, with 10 bases lining up with TRBD2. The receptor was derived from an adult with an advanced solid tumor such as melanoma, head and neck, liver or kidney cancer. The CDR3 protein is CASSSPLAGSTDTQYF. Here the CDR3 DNA reads TGTGCCAGCAGCTCACCACTAGCGGGAAGCACAGATACGCAGTATTTT. Variable domain in full (rest from reference TRBV5-4 and TRBJ2-3): ETGVTQSPTHLIKTRGQQVTLRCSSQSGHNTVSWYQQALGQGPQFIFQYYREEENGRGNFPPRFSGLQFPNYSSELNVNALELDDSALYLCASSSPLAGSTDTQYFGPGTRLTVL.